This TCR beta chain derives from a study of shared clonotypes between healthy human individuals. Clones were sequenced by immunoSEQ multiplex PCR, and TCRdb holds only the in-frame ones, with some missing. The sample lists fewer than 3 million clones; around 92% were seen once. The CDR3 length is 16 residues. Trimming stripped 2 bases from V and 3 bases from J, with 17 bases between. Germline assignment: CDR1 MDHEN and CDR2 SYDVKM. This chain connects TRBV28 to TRBJ2-7; D is uncertain. The source of this sequence is a man aged 18 to 30 in good health. Some clones in this sample may be carry-over from other donors' samples. Sequenced: naive CD4+ T cells from PBMCs. The subset was: CD45RA+ positively selected. The CDR3: CASSLVPGVSLYEQYF. The CDR3 region has the DNA TGTGCCAGCAGTTTAGTCCCAGGTGTCTCTCTCTACGAGCAGTACTTC.